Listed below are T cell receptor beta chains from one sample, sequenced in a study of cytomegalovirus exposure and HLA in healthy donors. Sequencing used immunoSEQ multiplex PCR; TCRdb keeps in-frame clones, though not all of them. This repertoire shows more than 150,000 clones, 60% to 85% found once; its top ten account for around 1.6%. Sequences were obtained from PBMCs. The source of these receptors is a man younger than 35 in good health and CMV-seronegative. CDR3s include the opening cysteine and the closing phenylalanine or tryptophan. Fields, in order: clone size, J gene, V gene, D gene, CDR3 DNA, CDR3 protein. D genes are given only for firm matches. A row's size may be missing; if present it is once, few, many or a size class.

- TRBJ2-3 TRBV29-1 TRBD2 TGCAGCGGGGGCGGGGGGGGCGGTGCAGATACGCAGTATTTT CSGGGGGGADTQYF
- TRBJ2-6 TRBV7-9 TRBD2 TGTGCCAGCAGCTCTCCGGGACTAGCGGGAGCTGGGGCCAACGTCCTGACTTTC CASSSPGLAGAGANVLTF
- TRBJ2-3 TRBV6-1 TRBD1 TGTGCCGGATCACTTGGACAGGCCACAGATACGCAGTATTTT CAGSLGQATDTQYF
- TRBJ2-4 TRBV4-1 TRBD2 TGCGCCAGCAGCCCCGGACTAGCGGGGGGCCTAGCCAAAAACATTCAGTACTTC CASSPGLAGGLAKNIQYF
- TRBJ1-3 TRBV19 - TGTGCCAGTAGTATAGGGGGCACTGGAAACACCATATATTTT CASSIGGTGNTIYF
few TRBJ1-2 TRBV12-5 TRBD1 TGTGCTAGTGGAATGGGGCAACAGGGGGCCGTTGTGGGCTATGGCTACACCTTC CASGMGQQGAVVGYGYTF
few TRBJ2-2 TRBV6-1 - TGTGCCAGCAGTGACGGCAGGTCCGACACCGGGGAGCTGTTTTTT CASSDGRSDTGELFF
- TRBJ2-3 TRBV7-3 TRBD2 TGTGCCAGCAGCTTAGGACTAGGCACAGATACGCAGTATTTT CASSLGLGTDTQYF
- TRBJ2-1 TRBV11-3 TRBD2 TGTGCCAGCAGCTTAGATACCCGGAGCGGGAGCAATGAGCAGTTCTTC CASSLDTRSGSNEQFF
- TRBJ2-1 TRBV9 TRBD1 TGTGCCAGCAGCGTAGGTCTTAGGGGACAGCCCTACAATGAGCAGTTCTTC CASSVGLRGQPYNEQFF
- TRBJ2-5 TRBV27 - TGTGCCAGCAGCCGACTACCACTAGAGACCCAGTACTTC CASSRLPLETQYF
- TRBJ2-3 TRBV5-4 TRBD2 TGTGCCAGCAGCCCCCGGGCGGGGGGAAATACTAAAGATACGCAGTATTTT CASSPRAGGNTKDTQYF
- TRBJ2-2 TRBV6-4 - TGTGCCAGCGGAGGGACTCCAGGAACCGGGGAGCTGTTTTTT CASGGTPGTGELFF
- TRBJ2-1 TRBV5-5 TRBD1 TGTGCCAGCAGCCAGGGACAGGGTATTGGGAACAATGAGCAGTTCTTC CASSQGQGIGNNEQFF
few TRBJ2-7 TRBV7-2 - TGTGCCAGCAGCTTGACACGGAACTACGAGCAGTACTTC CASSLTRNYEQYF
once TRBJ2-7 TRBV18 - TGTGCCAGCTCACCAGGGCTGAGAACTTACGAGCAGTACTTC CASSPGLRTYEQYF
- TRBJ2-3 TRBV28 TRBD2 TGTGCCAGCAGTACGGGGGGGCACTCAGATACGCAGTATTTT CASSTGGHSDTQYF
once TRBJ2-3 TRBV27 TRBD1 TGTGCCAGCAGTCACCGGGACAGAAGCACAGATACGCAGTATTTT CASSHRDRSTDTQYF
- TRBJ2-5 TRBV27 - TGTGCCAGCACTTTACGAGAGCAGTACTTC CASTLREQYF
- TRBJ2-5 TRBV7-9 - TGTGCCAGCAGCCCAACAGGGTGGCAAGAGACCCAGTACTTC CASSPTGWQETQYF
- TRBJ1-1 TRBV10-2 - TGCGCCAGCAGTCTAGCCGGGGGGACTGAAGCTTTCTTT CASSLAGGTEAFF
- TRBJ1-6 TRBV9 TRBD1 TGTGCCAGCAGCGGGGGGACAGGTGGCTCACCCCTCCACTTT CASSGGTGGSPLHF
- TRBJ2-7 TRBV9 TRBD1 TGTGCCAGCACCAGAGGGGGCAGGGCTGGTAGCGAGCAGTACTTC CASTRGGRAGSEQYF
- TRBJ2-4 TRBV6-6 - TGTGCCAGCCACGACAGGTCCAAAAACATTCAGTACTTC CASHDRSKNIQYF
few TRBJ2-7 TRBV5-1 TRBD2 TGCGCCAGCAGCTTGGATTTTGCGGGACTAGCGGGGACCTACGAGCAGTACTTC CASSLDFAGLAGTYEQYF
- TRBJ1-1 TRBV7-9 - TGTGCCAGCTTCCCGGGAGGGACCATGTGGAACACTGAAGCTTTCTTT CASFPGGTMWNTEAFF
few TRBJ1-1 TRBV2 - TGTGCCAGCAGAGTGGACGGGAAGAACACTGAAGCTTTCTTT CASRVDGKNTEAFF
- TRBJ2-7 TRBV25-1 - TGTGCCAGCAGCCACACTCTTGGCAAGGGAGTAACCTACGAGCAGTACTTC CASSHTLGKGVTYEQYF
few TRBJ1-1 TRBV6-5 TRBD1 TGTGCCAGCAGTGCGGACAGGGACACTGAAGCTTTCTTT CASSADRDTEAFF
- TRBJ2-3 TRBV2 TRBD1 TGTGCCAGCCGAGTTGGGGGGCAGGGGGCATCAGATACGCAGTATTTT CASRVGGQGASDTQYF
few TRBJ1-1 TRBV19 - TGTGCCAGTAGTACTACAGAGTGGAACACTGAAGCTTTCTTT CASSTTEWNTEAFF
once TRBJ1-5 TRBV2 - TGTGCCAGCAGCCCGAAGACAGACTATCAGCCCCAGCATTTT CASSPKTDYQPQHF
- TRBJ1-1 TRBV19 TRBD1 TGTGCCAGTAGTATCAATTCCGGGACAGGTGAAGCTTTCTTT CASSINSGTGEAFF
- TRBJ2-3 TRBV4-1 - TGCGCCAGCAGCCAAGGGGCGGATACGCAGTATTTT CASSQGADTQYF
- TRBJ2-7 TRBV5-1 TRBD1 TGCGCCAGCGGTCCCGGGACAGGGCTCGAGCAGTACTTC CASGPGTGLEQYF
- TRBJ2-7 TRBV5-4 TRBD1 TGTGCCAGCACCAGACCAGGGGGCGAGCAGTACTTC CASTRPGGEQYF
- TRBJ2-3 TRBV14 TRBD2 TGTGCCAGCAGCCAAGGGGTCTGGCTAGCGGGAGTTGAGCAAGATACGCAGTATTTT CASSQGVWLAGVEQDTQYF
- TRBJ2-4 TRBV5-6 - TGTGCCAGCAGCTTGGGGACACACAAAAACATTCAGTACTTC CASSLGTHKNIQYF
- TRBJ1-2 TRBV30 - TGTGCCTGGAGGTCCTCCGGGATCGGCTACACCTTC CAWRSSGIGYTF
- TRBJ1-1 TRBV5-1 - TGCGCCAGCAGCTTGGGGCAGGTTAACACTGAAGCTTTCTTT CASSLGQVNTEAFF
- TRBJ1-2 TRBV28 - TGTGCCAGCAGTCCGGGGGGGTATGGCTACACCTTC CASSPGGYGYTF
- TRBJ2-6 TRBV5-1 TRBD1 TGCGCCAGCAGCCTCGGACAGGGCGCTGGGGCCAACGTCCTGACTTTC CASSLGQGAGANVLTF